This entry features one T cell receptor beta chain sequence. What it binds is not known. Distinct nucleotide sequences in the sample also encode this CDR3. The sample originates from a study of cytomegalovirus exposure and HLA in healthy donors. Across the whole study: An early data release held tens of millions of unique TCRs from HLA-typed donors.

PCR employed 60 Vbeta and 13 Jbeta primers. Using immunoSEQ multiplex PCR, the repertoire was profiled, and TCRdb retains in-frame clones only, with some absent. The sample holds about 96,000 clones; 65% to 80% are singletons and the top ten take approximately 3%. Healthy bone marrow donors made up the cohort. Overall study findings and caveats: Clonal expansion was found to be greater in HLA-associated TCR beta chains than in equally common others in a later analysis. In a later analysis, across HLA loci, associated TCR counts were highest for DRB1, lowest for HLA-C.

CDR1 and CDR2 (germline): GTSNPN, SVGIG (reference sequence). V lost 0 bases, J lost 1 base, and 4 bases lay in between. The CDR3 loop spans 13 amino acids. The clonotype comes from a man aged 30-40 years in good health and CMV-seronegative. Sequences were obtained from PBMCs. J is TRBJ1-3 and V is TRBV30; D is undetermined. The CDR3 region has the DNA TGTGCCTGGAGTGTCTATTCTGGAAACACCATATATTTT. The encoded protein is CAWSVYSGNTIYF.